A selection of T cell receptor beta chains follows, all from one sample in a study of a mutant IDH1 vaccine in newly diagnosed glioma. The antigens of these receptors remain unknown. Produced via immunoSEQ multiplex PCR; TCRdb's table is partial and in-frame only. The sample has about 20,000 clones; more than 75% are singletons. This specimen consisted of PBMCs, obtained from a glioma patient whose treatment included an IDH1 peptide vaccine. The receptor set was obtained from a man aged 30 to 39 with glioma. Both conserved end residues are part of each CDR3. A D gene is named only where the DNA matches it firmly. A clone size is listed for some rows: how often the clone was seen (once, few, many), or a class if it is expanded.

-	TRBV6-1	-	TRBJ1-1	CASSVRGNTEAFF	TGTGCCAGCAGTGTCAGAGGGAACACTGAAGCTTTCTTT
-	TRBV6-1	-	TRBJ1-3	CASIDSGTPWDTIYF	TGTGCCAGCATCGATTCCGGGACACCCTGGGACACCATATATTTT
-	TRBV5-1	-	TRBJ2-7	CASSLAPGSEREQYF	TGCGCCAGCAGCTTGGCCCCAGGTTCAGAGAGGGAGCAGTACTTC
-	TRBV29-1	-	TRBJ1-1	CSVGLPWGEAFF	TGCAGCGTTGGGCTACCTTGGGGTGAAGCTTTCTTT
TRBD1	TRBV19	-	TRBJ1-5	CASSWQGDNQPQHF	TGTGCCAGTAGTTGGCAGGGGGACAATCAGCCCCAGCATTTT
TRBD1	TRBV6-5	-	TRBJ1-1	CATLGQANTEAFF	TGTGCCACCCTTGGACAGGCGAACACTGAAGCTTTCTTT
-	TRBV5-6	-	TRBJ2-7	CASSGGDVHLYEQYF	TGTGCCAGCAGCGGAGGGGACGTCCATCTCTACGAGCAGTACTTC
-	TRBV19	once	TRBJ1-1	CASLKGEGMMNTEAFF	TGTGCCAGCCTTAAGGGGGAGGGAATGATGAACACTGAAGCTTTCTTT
TRBD1	TRBV2	-	TRBJ1-4	CASIFLTGGDEKLFF	TGTGCCAGCATCTTCCTGACAGGGGGCGACGAAAAACTGTTTTTT
-	TRBV5-1	-	TRBJ1-1	CASSLTRLQNTEAFF	TGCGCCAGCAGCTTGACTCGATTGCAGAACACTGAAGCTTTCTTT
-	TRBV30	-	TRBJ1-1	CACLHSPVMNTEAFF	TGTGCCTGCCTTCATTCCCCGGTCATGAACACTGAAGCTTTCTTT
TRBD2	TRBV7-9	-	TRBJ2-1	CASSPGTSGTEQFF	TGTGCCAGCAGCCCCGGGACTAGCGGGACTGAGCAGTTCTTC
-	TRBV7-9	-	TRBJ1-4	CASSLQAEKLFF	TGTGCCAGCAGCTTACAGGCCGAAAAACTGTTTTTT
TRBD1	TRBV18	-	TRBJ1-1	CASSSGTGGGTEAFF	TGTGCCAGCTCATCAGGGACAGGGGGCGGCACTGAAGCTTTCTTT
-	TRBV5-1	-	TRBJ2-7	CASSLVGQPEQYF	TGCGCCAGCAGCTTGGTCGGACAGCCAGAGCAGTACTTC
-	TRBV2	-	TRBJ1-6	CASSEIGQWQSPLHF	TGTGCCAGCAGTGAGATCGGACAGTGGCAGTCACCCCTCCACTTT
TRBD1	TRBV6-5	-	TRBJ2-7	CASSLRGLYEQYF	TGTGCCAGCAGTTTGAGGGGGCTCTACGAGCAGTACTTC
-	TRBV27	-	TRBJ2-3	CASSLYVGVLYTQYF	TGTGCCAGCAGTTTATACGTGGGAGTGCTTTATACGCAGTATTTT
TRBD1	TRBV6-1	-	TRBJ1-1	CASSPMTGGNTEAFF	TGTGCCAGCAGTCCTATGACAGGGGGGAACACTGAAGCTTTCTTT
TRBD2	TRBV5-5	-	TRBJ2-3	CASSFFREGRGDTQYF	TGTGCCAGCAGCTTCTTCCGGGAGGGCCGCGGGGATACGCAGTATTTT
-	TRBV19	-	TRBJ1-3	CASSIGPVGNTIYF	TGTGCCAGTAGTATAGGGCCGGTTGGAAACACCATATATTTT
-	TRBV6-5	few	TRBJ1-4	CASSYSNEKLFF	TGTGCCAGCAGTTACTCAAATGAAAAACTGTTTTTT
-	TRBV2	-	TRBJ1-1	CASSVEEGSTEAFF	TGTGCCAGCAGTGTGGAGGAGGGGAGCACTGAAGCTTTCTTT
-	TRBV7-9	-	TRBJ1-3	CASSLASSYGGTIYF	TGTGCCAGCAGCTTAGCGAGTTCATACGGAGGCACCATATATTTT
TRBD1	TRBV7-8	-	TRBJ2-4	CASSSSGTGVAKNIQYF	TGTGCCAGCAGCTCCTCCGGGACAGGGGTGGCCAAAAACATTCAGTACTTC
TRBD2	TRBV5-4	-	TRBJ2-3	CASSLPSGSSTDTQYF	TGTGCCAGCAGCTTGCCGAGCGGGAGCAGCACAGATACGCAGTATTTT
TRBD1	TRBV7-6	-	TRBJ2-1	CASSLGWGDRDNEQFF	TGTGCCAGCAGCTTAGGGTGGGGAGACAGGGACAATGAGCAGTTCTTC
-	TRBV10-3	-	TRBJ1-5	CAISDVGGGNQPQHF	TGTGCCATCAGTGATGTAGGGGGAGGCAATCAGCCCCAGCATTTT
TRBD1	TRBV18	-	TRBJ2-7	CASSPTPGQGVYEQYF	TGTGCCAGCTCACCAACCCCGGGACAGGGAGTCTACGAGCAGTACTTC
-	TRBV2	few	TRBJ1-5	CASSEQGRGNQPQHF	TGTGCCAGCAGTGAACAGGGGAGAGGCAATCAGCCCCAGCATTTT
TRBD2	TRBV25-1	-	TRBJ2-7	CASSDRTSGRASEQYF	TGTGCCAGCAGTGACCGGACTAGCGGGAGGGCCTCCGAGCAGTACTTC
-	TRBV6-5	-	TRBJ2-1	CASSSSVSSYNEQFF	TGTGCCAGCAGCTCAAGCGTGAGCTCCTACAATGAGCAGTTCTTC
TRBD1	TRBV5-1	-	TRBJ2-7	CASSSFRDRGQDEQYF	TGCGCCAGCAGCTCTTTCCGGGACAGGGGTCAGGACGAGCAGTACTTC
TRBD1	TRBV18	once	TRBJ1-3	CASSPGTGSGNTIYF	TGTGCCAGCTCTCCCGGGACAGGGTCTGGAAACACCATATATTTT
-	TRBV7-9	-	TRBJ2-7	CASSPRDPPSYEQYF	TGTGCCAGCAGCCCCCGGGACCCTCCCTCCTACGAGCAGTACTTC
-	TRBV6-5	-	TRBJ1-1	CASSYPGGGDTEAFF	TGTGCCAGCAGTTACCCCGGGGGTGGCGACACTGAAGCTTTCTTT
TRBD1	TRBV27	-	TRBJ1-2	CASSPMGLGTAIYGYTF	TGTGCCAGCAGTCCTATGGGCCTCGGGACAGCGATATATGGCTACACCTTC
-	TRBV7-9	-	TRBJ2-7	CASTNPDGVAEQYF	TGTGCCAGCACCAACCCAGATGGGGTAGCCGAGCAGTACTTC
TRBD2	TRBV7-9	-	TRBJ2-2	CASSLSGRAGELFF	TGTGCCAGCAGCTTAAGTGGGAGGGCCGGGGAGCTGTTTTTT
-	TRBV6-1	-	TRBJ2-4	CASTEFTGINIQYF	TGTGCCAGCACCGAATTTACAGGAATAAACATTCAGTACTTC
-	TRBV15	-	TRBJ1-1	CATSKNQLLNTEAFF	TGTGCCACCAGCAAAAATCAGCTCCTGAACACTGAAGCTTTCTTT
-	TRBV7-9	-	TRBJ1-4	CASSLIATNEKLFF	TGTGCCAGCAGCTTGATTGCAACTAATGAAAAACTGTTTTTT
-	TRBV5-1	-	TRBJ1-2	CASSSTGEGLYGYTF	TGCGCCAGCAGCTCTACCGGGGAAGGTCTCTATGGCTACACCTTC
-	TRBV4-2	-	TRBJ2-5	CASSLWPSGETQYF	TGTGCCAGCAGCCTGTGGCCCTCCGGGGAGACCCAGTACTTC
-	TRBV7-8	-	TRBJ1-2	CASSLAGGDYGYTF	TGTGCCAGCAGCTTAGCCGGGGGAGACTATGGCTACACCTTC
TRBD1	TRBV6-5	once	TRBJ2-7	CASSYRAGGPYEQYF	TGTGCCAGCAGTTACCGGGCAGGGGGCCCCTACGAGCAGTACTTC
TRBD2	TRBV7-9	-	TRBJ2-5	CASSLAPTSGSQETQYF	TGTGCCAGCAGCTTAGCCCCCACTAGCGGGTCACAAGAGACCCAGTACTTC